The clone carrying this TCR beta chain has ten or more counts. This specimen belongs to a study of identical twins. This CDR3 is 15 amino acids long. Germline V gives CDR1 MNHNS, CDR2 SASEGT. Trimming shortened V by 6 bases and J by 8 bases, and 22 bases separated the two germline ends. A universal primer site was incorporated via template switching, and the cDNA contained unique molecular identifiers. TCRdb ran MiXCR on the 5' RACE reads and lists one entry per CDR3 protein. Counted here are approximately 700,000 distinct CDR3 sequences, around 6% occurring once; the ten biggest clones make up around 2%.

Sequenced material: naive T cells sorted from blood. The chain couples TRBV6-1 to TRBJ1-2, with D possibly matching TRBD1 (5 bases). The clonotype was recovered from a man between 18 and 35 years old in good health. CDR3 protein: CASRNPGGGALGYTF. The CDR3, as DNA: TGTGCCAGCAGGAACCCCGGCGGAGGGGCGCTGGGCTACACCTTC.